This T cell receptor (beta chain) was identified in a study of blood T cell repertoires in COVID-19. Study background: T cells, B-cell-depleted T cells, or PBMCs provided the cDNA or gDNA that served as material.

Germline CDR1 reads SGHAT; CDR2 reads FQNNGV. Deletions cut 5 bases from V and 5 bases from J, with 18 bases between. This CDR3 spans 16 amino acids. The data were produced by immunoSEQ multiplex PCR, yet TCRdb's version contains in-frame clones alone and is incomplete. The sample lists 150,000 to 200,000 clones; 92% were seen once. This sequence originates from a man aged 30 to 45 with COVID-19, enrolled during active disease. The sample consisted of peripheral blood. This chain connects TRBV11-2 to TRBJ1-4, with D uncertain. CDR3 loop: CASSPRGSNDNEKLFF. In DNA form, the CDR3 reads TGTGCCAGCAGCCCCCGAGGAAGTAACGACAATGAAAAACTGTTTTTT.